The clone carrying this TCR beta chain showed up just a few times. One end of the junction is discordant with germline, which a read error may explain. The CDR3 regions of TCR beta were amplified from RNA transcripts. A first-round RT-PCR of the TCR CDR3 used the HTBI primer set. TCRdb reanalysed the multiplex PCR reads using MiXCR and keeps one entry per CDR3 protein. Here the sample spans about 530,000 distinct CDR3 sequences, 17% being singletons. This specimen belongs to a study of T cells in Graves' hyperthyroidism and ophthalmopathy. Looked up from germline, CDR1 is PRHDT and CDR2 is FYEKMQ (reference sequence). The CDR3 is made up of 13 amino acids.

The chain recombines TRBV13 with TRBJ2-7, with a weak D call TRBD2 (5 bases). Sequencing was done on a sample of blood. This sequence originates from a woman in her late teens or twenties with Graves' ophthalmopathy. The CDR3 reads CAGSLRGWSEQYF. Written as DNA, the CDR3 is TGTGCCGGCAGCCTCCGGGGTTGGAGCGAGCAGTACTTC.